A selection of T cell receptor beta chains follows, all from one sample in a study of OX40 agonist ivuxolimab in advanced cancers. The method was immunoSEQ multiplex PCR; TCRdb's version includes in-frame clones alone and lacks a portion of them. Counted here are roughly 67,000 clones, about 82% occurring once; the ten biggest clones make up roughly a tenth. The source was CD4+ or CD8+ T cells sorted from blood, collected in a trial of the OX40 agonist ivuxolimab. These receptors all stem from an adult with an advanced solid tumor such as melanoma, head and neck, liver or kidney cancer. Each CDR3 is given with its conserved first and last residue. A D gene is named only where the DNA matches it firmly. Expanded clones are given a class, and other clones once, few, many or no size at all.

V	size	D	J	CDR3	DNA
TRBV2	-	TRBD1	TRBJ1-3	CASSRTGGSGNTIYF	TGTGCCAGCAGTAGGACAGGGGGCTCTGGAAACACCATATATTTT
TRBV28	-	TRBD1	TRBJ2-5	CASSLSFPPKGTGFGEQYF	TGTGCCAGCAGTTTATCCTTCCCCCCTAAGGGGACAGGGTTTGGGGAGCAGTACTTC
TRBV6-5	few	TRBD2	TRBJ2-1	CASRKKAGGPNEQFF	TGTGCCAGCAGAAAAAAAGCGGGAGGGCCCAATGAGCAGTTCTTC
TRBV5-1	-	-	TRBJ1-1	CASSSRTGTEAFF	TGCGCCAGCAGCTCTAGGACCGGGACAGAAGCTTTCTTT
TRBV7-9	-	-	TRBJ1-1	CASSLDREAFF	TGTGCCAGCAGCTTAGACAGAGAAGCTTTCTTT
TRBV5-4	-	-	TRBJ1-1	CASSLEGVGRAFF	TGTGCCAGCAGCTTGGAAGGGGTAGGGCGTGCTTTCTTT
TRBV5-1	once	-	TRBJ2-1	CASGSESSYNEQFF	TGCGCCAGCGGATCGGAGAGCTCCTACAATGAGCAGTTCTTC
TRBV6-1	-	-	TRBJ2-7	CASAAGKSYEQYF	TGTGCCAGCGCCGCCGGGAAGTCCTACGAGCAGTACTTC
TRBV20-1	-	-	TRBJ2-7	CSALIGREQYF	TGCAGTGCATTGATAGGGCGCGAGCAGTACTTC
TRBV10-1	few	-	TRBJ1-1	CASSESVNTEAFF	TGCGCCAGCAGTGAATCGGTGAACACTGAAGCTTTCTTT
TRBV7-2	-	-	TRBJ2-1	CASSLELANEQFF	TGTGCCAGCAGCTTAGAACTAGCCAATGAGCAGTTCTTC
TRBV7-9	few	-	TRBJ1-3	CASTLTVDSGNTIYF	TGTGCCAGCACGCTGACAGTAGACTCTGGAAACACCATATATTTT
TRBV18	-	TRBD1	TRBJ1-5	CASSPIPGQGSNQPQHF	TGTGCCAGCTCACCAATCCCGGGACAGGGTAGCAATCAGCCCCAGCATTTT
TRBV21-1	-	-	TRBJ2-5	CASSLALEETQYF	TGTGCCAGCAGCTTAGCCCTAGAAGAGACCCAGTACTTC